What follows are 19 T cell receptor beta chains derived from one specimen sequenced in a study of blood T cell repertoires in COVID-19. Clones were read by immunoSEQ multiplex PCR, and TCRdb kept only the in-frame ones, dropping some. The table has about 81,000 clones, 88% seen once. Sequences were obtained from peripheral blood. The receptors come from a woman of 80 years or more with acute or convalescent COVID-19.

The chain links TRBV11-2 to TRBJ2-7; a possible D gene is TRBD1 (6 bases). The germline V gene has CDR1 SGHAT and CDR2 FQNNGV. V was trimmed by 0 bases and J by 7 bases, leaving 10 bases between them. The CDR3 is 13 amino acids. In nucleotides, the CDR3 is TGTGCCAGCAGCTTAGACAGGGGTCGAGAGCAGTACTTC. Amino acid sequence: CASSLDRGREQYF.

V and J are TRBV7-8 and TRBJ1-5; D unresolved. This CDR3 spans 13 amino acids. Deletions cut 5 bases from V and 4 bases from J, with 9 bases between. From germline, CDR1 is SGHVS and CDR2 FQNEAQ. Here the CDR3 DNA reads TGTGCCAGCAGCAACGGGTATAATCAGCCCCAGCATTTT. Translation gives CASSNGYNQPQHF.

This chain connects TRBV5-1 to TRBJ2-3, with 13 bases fitting TRBD2. J lost 1 base, V lost 1 base, and 3 bases had no gene match. CDR1 and CDR2 (germline): SGHRS, YFSETQ. The CDR3 runs to 17 residues. The chain's CDR3 is CASSLTSGRGGTDTQYF. The CDR3 DNA is TGCGCCAGCAGCTTGACTAGCGGGAGGGGGGGCACAGATACGCAGTATTTT. Supplemented by reference TRBV5-1 and TRBJ2-3, the full variable domain reads KAGVTQTPRYLIKTRGQQVTLSCSPISGHRSVSWYQQTPGQGLQFLFEYFSETQRNKGNFPGRFSGRQFSNSRSEMNVSTLELGDSALYLCASSLTSGRGGTDTQYFGPGTRLTVL.

The J gene is TRBJ2-1, the V gene TRBV4-1; TRBD2 aligns across 14 bases. CDR3 length: 15 residues. Germline V gives CDR1 MGHRA, CDR2 YSYEKL. The V segment lost 1 base and the J segment 9 bases; nucleotides outside the gene matches: 2. CDR3 nucleotides: TGCGCCAGCAGCCAAGGACTAGCGGGAGGGTTTGAGCAGTTCTTC. This translates into CASSQGLAGGFEQFF.

The chain has TRBV6-5 and TRBJ2-1; 11 bases match TRBD2. Germline V CDR1 and CDR2: MNHEY, SVGAGI. After removal of 6 bases from V and 9 bases from J, the junction contained 7 bases not matched to a gene. CDR3 length: 14 residues. CDR3: CASRLAGGPGEQFF. CDR3 nucleotides: TGTGCCAGCAGGTTAGCGGGAGGGCCCGGTGAGCAGTTCTTC.

This chain links TRBV9 with TRBJ1-1; 7 bases align to TRBD1. This CDR3 is 14 amino acids long. V dropped 7 bases and J dropped 1; count of bases not matched to a gene: 7. Per germline, CDR1 SGDLS and CDR2 YYNGEE. DNA of the CDR3: TGTGCCAGCGGAGAGGGGGCCCCGAACACTGAAGCTTTCTTT. Its protein product is CASGEGAPNTEAFF. Variable domain in full (rest from reference TRBV9 and TRBJ1-1): DSGVTQTPKHLITATGQRVTLRCSPRSGDLSVYWYQQSLDQGLQFLIQYYNGEERAKGNILERFSAQQFPDLHSELNLSSLELGDSALYFCASGEGAPNTEAFFGQGTRLTVV.

J is TRBJ2-7 and V is TRBV18, with D possibly being TRBD1 (7 bases). CDR1 and CDR2 from the germline V gene are KGHSH and LQKENI. The CDR3 is made up of 14 amino acids. The V and J ends lost 2 bases and 2 bases respectively, with 10 bases between them. The CDR3 coding sequence is TGTGCCAGCTCACCAGGAGGGGGCACCTACGAGCAGTACTTC. Its translation is CASSPGGGTYEQYF.

V gene TRBV7-2 combines with J gene TRBJ2-5; 10 bases map to TRBD1. V shed 4 bases and J 5 bases; nucleotides not matched to a gene: 7. Germline-derived CDR1 and CDR2 are SGHTA and FQGNSA. This CDR3 has 15 residues. The CDR3 reads CASSSRQGAWETQYF. The CDR3 coding sequence is TGTGCCAGCAGCTCCCGACAGGGGGCTTGGGAGACCCAGTACTTC.

V usage is TRBV7-6 and J usage is TRBJ1-4, with 7 bases identical to TRBD1. Germline CDR1 is SGHVS and CDR2 is FNYEAQ. V was clipped by 5 bases and J by 10 bases; unmatched bases: 7. This CDR3 comprises 13 residues. CDR3 bases: TGTGCCAGCAGCCGCGACAGGGATGGAAAACTGTTTTTT. It is translated as CASSRDRDGKLFF.

The chain carries TRBV19 and TRBJ2-3; D might be TRBD1 (6 bases). From germline, CDR1 is LNHDA and CDR2 SQIVND (reference sequence). The V end was cut by 4 bases, the J end by 5 bases, with 13 bases between. This CDR3 has 14 amino acids. The CDR3 DNA reads as TGTGCCAGTAGTACCGACCACAGGGAAGATACGCAGTATTTT. The encoded protein is CASSTDHREDTQYF.

The chain recombines TRBV5-1 with TRBJ1-6, with 8 bases identical to TRBD1. The CDR3 covers 15 residues. The J segment lost 1 base and the V segment lost 4 bases, leaving 1 base of the junction unmatched. Germline values: CDR1 SGHRS, CDR2 YFSETQ. CDR3 coding DNA: TGCGCCAGCAGCCGGACAGGGTCCTATAATTCACCCCTCCACTTT. Translating it yields CASSRTGSYNSPLHF. The full variable domain, completed using reference TRBV5-1 and TRBJ1-6, is KAGVTQTPRYLIKTRGQQVTLSCSPISGHRSVSWYQQTPGQGLQFLFEYFSETQRNKGNFPGRFSGRQFSNSRSEMNVSTLELGDSALYLCASSRTGSYNSPLHFGNGTRLTVT.

The V call is TRBV4-3, the J call TRBJ2-1, with 7 positions matching TRBD2. With V trimmed by 4 bases and J by 8 bases, 17 bases remained unmatched. There are 17 residues in the CDR3. The germline V gene has CDR1 LGHNA and CDR2 YSLEER. The CDR3 DNA follows: TGCGCCAGCAGCCGAGAAGTAGCGGGCTCCTCCAAGGATGAGCAGTTCTTC. It yields the protein CASSREVAGSSKDEQFF.

This chain links TRBV6-1 with TRBJ1-4; perhaps TRBD1 as D (6 bases). V dropped 1 base and J dropped 9 bases, with 15 bases sitting between them. The germline V gene encodes CDR1 MNHNS and CDR2 SASEGT. The CDR3 is made up of 15 amino acids. CDR3 nucleotide sequence: TGTGCCAGCAGTGAAGTAGGGGGGGCTGGGCAAAAACTGTTTTTT. Amino acid sequence: CASSEVGGAGQKLFF.

The chain recombines TRBV2 with TRBJ1-2, with 8 bases aligning to TRBD1. This CDR3 has 14 amino acids. V dropped 6 bases and J dropped 5; count of bases not matched to a gene: 8. Per the germline V gene, CDR1 is SNHLY and CDR2 is FYNNEI. For the CDR3, the DNA is TGTGCCAGCAGCCGGACAGGGAGTGGGTATGGCTACACCTTC. Translated: CASSRTGSGYGYTF.

The chain recombines TRBV7-9 with TRBJ2-7; D remains unclear. The CDR3 has 11 residues. Germline V gene data show CDR1 as SEHNR and CDR2 as FQNEAQ (reference sequence). The V end was cut by 7 bases, the J end by 6 bases, with 10 bases between. The CDR3: CASTPIVEQYF. The CDR3 DNA sequence: TGTGCCAGCACCCCTATCGTCGAGCAGTACTTC.

V and J are TRBV11-2 and TRBJ2-1; 7 positions agree with TRBD2. There are 14 residues in the CDR3. V lost 5 bases, J lost 12 bases, and 13 bases stayed unmatched. Germline assignment: CDR1 SGHAT and CDR2 FQNNGV. CDR3 loop: CASSEGLRQSSQFF. In DNA, the CDR3 is TGTGCCAGCAGCGAGGGACTACGACAATCTTCGCAGTTCTTC.

This chain links TRBV14 with TRBJ2-7; D may be TRBD1 (6 bases). V was trimmed by 2 bases and J by 0 bases, leaving 11 bases between them. This CDR3 is 15 amino acids long. Germline V lookup: CDR1 SGHDN, CDR2 FVKESK. In DNA form, the CDR3 reads TGTGCCAGCAGCCAATTTACAGGGAGCTCCTACGAGCAGTACTTC. It specifies CASSQFTGSSYEQYF.

The V and J genes are TRBV7-2 and TRBJ2-7; 7 bases align to TRBD2. The CDR3 spans 15 residues. V shed 4 bases and J 3 bases; nucleotides not matched to a gene: 9. CDR1 SGHTA and CDR2 FQGNSA come from the germline V gene. The CDR3 reads CASSSQWGGSYEQYF. In DNA, the CDR3 is TGTGCCAGCAGCTCCCAGTGGGGGGGTAGCTACGAGCAGTACTTC.

This chain connects TRBV27 to TRBJ2-7, with 11 bases identical to TRBD1. Germline CDR1 is MNHEY and CDR2 is SMNVEV (reference sequence). The V and J ends lost 1 base and 5 bases, in that order; junction bases with no gene match: 4. The CDR3 is 15 amino acids. The CDR3 nucleotides are TGTGCCAGCAGTTTATTGGGACAGGGGGTCCACGAGCAGTACTTC. It translates to CASSLLGQGVHEQYF.